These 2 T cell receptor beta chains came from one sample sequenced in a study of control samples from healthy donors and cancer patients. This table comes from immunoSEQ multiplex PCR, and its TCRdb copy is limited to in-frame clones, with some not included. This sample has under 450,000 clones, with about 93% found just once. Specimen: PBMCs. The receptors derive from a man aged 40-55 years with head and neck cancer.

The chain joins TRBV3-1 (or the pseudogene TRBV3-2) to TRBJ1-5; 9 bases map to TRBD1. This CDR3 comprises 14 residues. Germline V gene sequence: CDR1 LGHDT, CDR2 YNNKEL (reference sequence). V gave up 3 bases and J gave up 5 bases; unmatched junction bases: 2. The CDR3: CASSQRTGDQPQHF. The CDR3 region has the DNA TGTGCCAGCAGCCAGAGGACAGGGGATCAGCCCCAGCATTTT.

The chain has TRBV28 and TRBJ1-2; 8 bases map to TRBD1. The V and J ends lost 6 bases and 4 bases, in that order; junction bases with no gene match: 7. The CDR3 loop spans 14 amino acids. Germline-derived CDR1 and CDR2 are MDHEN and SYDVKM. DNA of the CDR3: TGTGCCAGCAGGGGGGGACAGGTGGGCTATGGCTACACCTTC. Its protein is CASRGGQVGYGYTF.